This T cell receptor (beta chain) is drawn from a study of spatial heterogeneity in lung cancer. Turning to the study itself: Those follow-up PBMC samples that were available underwent sequencing, at a median interval of approximately 2 years following resection. Raw reads contained each unique TCR and UMI combination more than ten times on average.

In this sample, this clonotype turned up many times. J lost 2 bases, V lost 2 bases, and 6 bases had no gene match. The CDR3 runs to 16 residues. Per the germline V gene, CDR1 is MNHEY and CDR2 is SVGAGI. Time point given: blood at routine non-recurrence follow-up after resection. Material for sequencing was whole RNA from tumor, nontumor lung or frozen PBMC, left unsorted. TCRdb recomputed calls from the 5' RACE reads with MiXCR, one row per CDR3 protein. The profile shows some 120,000 distinct CDR3 sequences, 12% of them singletons. The receptor was derived from a male donor with early-stage non-small cell lung cancer. Sample: PBMCs, taken at follow-up. V is TRBV6-5 and J is TRBJ1-2; 9 bases line up with TRBD1. The CDR3 region has the DNA TGTGCCAGCAGTTACCGAAACGGACAGGGGAACTATGGCTACACCTTC. Translated, it gives CASSYRNGQGNYGYTF.